The 6 T cell receptor beta chains below were found in one sample sequenced in a study of blood T cells in healthy people across ages (dated by TCRdb to between 2014 and 2017). Library preparation was by 5' RACE. The listed sequencing device is Illumina HiSeq 2500. The second PCR ran for roughly 7 to 12 cycles and used a J-beta primer mix along with a sample-barcoded 5' primer. TCRdb itself trimmed the public reads at Q25 with fastp, ran MiXCR and retained productive beta chains. One record per CDR3 amino acid sequence lists the most common genes and DNA. In this sample the table shows 1.5 million to 2 million distinct CDR3 sequences, about 49% of which occur a single time. The top ten clonotypes cover 2.1% of the sample. The sequenced sample consisted of blood. Every receptor here comes from a woman between 35 and 50 years old in good health.

In its sample, this clonotype was seen a few times. The rearrangement joins TRBV20-1 to TRBJ2-4; the D gene is possibly TRBD1 (5 bases). V gave up 6 bases and J gave up 3 bases, with 21 bases separating them. This CDR3 has 16 residues. Germline V gene lookup returns CDR1 DFQATT and CDR2 SNEGSKA (reference sequence). DNA for the CDR3: TGCAGTGCCGGCACGTGGCCAGGGCAGGGCAAAAACATTCAGTACTTC. Translated, it gives CSAGTWPGQGKNIQYF.

The rearrangement joins TRBV20-1 to TRBJ2-2, with 7 bases that match TRBD1. From germline, CDR1 is DFQATT and CDR2 SNEGSKA (reference sequence). Trimming took 6 bases from V and 5 from J; bases not matched to a gene: 9. This CDR3 is built from 14 residues. CDR3 coding DNA: TGCAGTGCCGTAGACAGGGTGCGGACCGGGGAGCTGTTTTTT. This translates into CSAVDRVRTGELFF.

The chain joins TRBV6-2 or TRBV6-3 to TRBJ2-5; D tentatively reads TRBD1 or TRBD2 (6 bases each). TRBJ2-7 explains the end of the DNA better; the J call may be wrong. In germline, CDR1 is MNHEY, CDR2 SVGEGT. The CDR3 is 14 amino acids. The CDR3 region is CASSRDGGGGEQYF. The CDR3 DNA reads TGTGCCAGCAGTCGTGATGGTGGAGGGGGCGAGCAGTACTTC.

The V call is TRBV12-3 or TRBV12-4, the J call TRBJ2-5; 10 bases are shared with TRBD1. The CDR3 is made up of 14 amino acids. Losses at the gene ends were 6 bases for V and 4 bases for J; bases not matched to a gene: 5. Written as DNA, the CDR3 is TGTGCCAGCAGCTCGGACAGGGGGGTAGAGACCCAGTACTTC. Protein product: CASSSDRGVETQYF.

The genes are TRBV6-2 or TRBV6-3 and TRBJ2-1; D call uncertain. The CDR3 spans 11 residues. V lost 6 bases to trimming and J lost 10 bases, with 10 bases between them. Germline lookup yields CDR1 MNHEY and CDR2 SVGEGT. CDR3 sequence (DNA): TGTGCCAGCAGCCAAGGGAAAGAGCAGTTCTTC. This translates into CASSQGKEQFF.

The CDR3: CSATTRPTVDEQFF. CDR3 in DNA: TGCAGTGCTACGACCCGCCCTACAGTTGATGAGCAGTTCTTC. The chain links TRBV20-1 to TRBJ2-1; no clear D gene. V was cut by 4 bases and J by 8 bases, with 18 bases left in between. This CDR3 has 14 amino acids. The germline gives CDR1 DFQATT, CDR2 SNEGSKA (reference sequence).